This T cell receptor (beta chain) was recovered during a study of CD8+ T cells in alopecia areata. Study-level findings and limits: Normal scalp showed lower clonality than lesional scalp, especially alopecia totalis/universalis. Although TCR sharing was seen in mice, sharing across patients was less clear, possibly for HLA-related reasons.

In the case of this clone: Its antigen is as yet unknown.

The CDR3 is 16 amino acids. Trimming took 0 bases from V and 6 from J, leaving 15 bases between them. Germline V gene data show CDR1 as LNHNV and CDR2 as YYDKDF (reference sequence). cDNA serving as the sequencing template came from extracted, reverse transcribed RNA. The assay was immunoSEQ multiplex PCR, and TCRdb's table has in-frame clones only and misses some. The profile covers almost 250,000 clones, with under 70% appearing a single time and around 1.2% taken by the ten largest. The receptor was derived from a human donor with alopecia areata. The chain recombines TRBV15 with TRBJ2-1; D remains unclear. Material: CD4+ T cells sorted from blood, obtained at week 0. The DNA of the CDR3 is TGTGCCACCAGCAGAGATACCCTTAGGTCGTCCAATGAGCAGTTCTTC. Translation gives CATSRDTLRSSNEQFF.